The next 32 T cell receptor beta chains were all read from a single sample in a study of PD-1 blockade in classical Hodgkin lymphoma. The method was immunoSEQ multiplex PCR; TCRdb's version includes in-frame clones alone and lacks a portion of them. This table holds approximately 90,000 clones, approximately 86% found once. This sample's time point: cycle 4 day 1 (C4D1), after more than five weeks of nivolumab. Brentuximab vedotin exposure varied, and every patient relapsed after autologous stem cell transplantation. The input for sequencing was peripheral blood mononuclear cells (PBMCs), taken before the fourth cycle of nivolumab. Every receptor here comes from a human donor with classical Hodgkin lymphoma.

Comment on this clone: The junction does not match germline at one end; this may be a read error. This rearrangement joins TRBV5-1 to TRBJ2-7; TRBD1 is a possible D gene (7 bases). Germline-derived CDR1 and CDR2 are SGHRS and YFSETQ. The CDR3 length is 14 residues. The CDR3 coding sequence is TGCGCCAGCAGCTTGGAAAGACAGGGCGGGTCTAGCGTCTTC. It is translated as CASSLERQGGSSVF.

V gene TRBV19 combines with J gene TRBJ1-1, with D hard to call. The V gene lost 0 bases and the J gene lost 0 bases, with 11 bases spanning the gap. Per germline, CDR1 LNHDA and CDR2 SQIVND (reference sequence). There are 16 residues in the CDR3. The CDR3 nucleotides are TGTGCCAGTAGTATAGAGGGCCCCTACATGAACACTGAAGCTTTCTTT. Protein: CASSIEGPYMNTEAFF.

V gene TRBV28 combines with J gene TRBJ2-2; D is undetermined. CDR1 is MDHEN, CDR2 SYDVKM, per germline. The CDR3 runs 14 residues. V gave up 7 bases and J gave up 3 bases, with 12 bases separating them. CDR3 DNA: TGTGCCAGCACGGAGCGTTGGGACACCGGGGAGCTGTTTTTT. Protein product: CASTERWDTGELFF.

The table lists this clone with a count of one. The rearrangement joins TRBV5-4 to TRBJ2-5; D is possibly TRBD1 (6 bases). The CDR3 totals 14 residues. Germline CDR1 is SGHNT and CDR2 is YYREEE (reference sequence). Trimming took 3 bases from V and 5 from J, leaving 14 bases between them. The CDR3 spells CASSSQGTSETQYF. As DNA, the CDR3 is TGTGCCAGCAGCTCCCAGGGGACATCGGAGACCCAGTACTTC.

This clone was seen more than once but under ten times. The chain's CDR3 is CASSIRGLRVASRDYGYTF. CDR3 nucleotide sequence: TGTGCCAGTAGTATTCGTGGTCTGAGGGTTGCGAGTCGGGACTATGGCTACACCTTC. The V and J genes are TRBV19 and TRBJ1-2; D remains ambiguous. There are 19 residues in the CDR3. The germline gives CDR1 LNHDA, CDR2 SQIVND (reference sequence). V lost 3 bases to trimming and J lost 3 bases, with 26 bases between them.

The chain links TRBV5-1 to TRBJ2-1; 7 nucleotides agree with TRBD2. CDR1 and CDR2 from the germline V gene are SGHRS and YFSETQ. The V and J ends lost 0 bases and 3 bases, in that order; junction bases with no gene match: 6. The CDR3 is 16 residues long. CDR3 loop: CASSLAPSGIYNEQFF. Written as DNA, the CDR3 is TGCGCCAGCAGCTTGGCGCCTAGCGGTATCTACAATGAGCAGTTCTTC.

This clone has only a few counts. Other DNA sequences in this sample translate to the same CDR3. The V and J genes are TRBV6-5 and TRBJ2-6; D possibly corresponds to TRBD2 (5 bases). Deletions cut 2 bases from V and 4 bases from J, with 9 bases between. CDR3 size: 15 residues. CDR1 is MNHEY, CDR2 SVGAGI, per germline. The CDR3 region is CASSYEGRGANVLTF. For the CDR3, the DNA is TGTGCCAGCAGTTACGAGGGAAGGGGGGCCAACGTCCTGACTTTC.

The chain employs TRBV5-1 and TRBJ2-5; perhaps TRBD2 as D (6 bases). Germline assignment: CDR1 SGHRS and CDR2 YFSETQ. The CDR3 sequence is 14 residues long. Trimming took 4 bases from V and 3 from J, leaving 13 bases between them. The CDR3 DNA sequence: TGCGCCAGCAGCCGGGGACTTATTGAAGAGACCCAGTACTTC. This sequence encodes CASSRGLIEETQYF.

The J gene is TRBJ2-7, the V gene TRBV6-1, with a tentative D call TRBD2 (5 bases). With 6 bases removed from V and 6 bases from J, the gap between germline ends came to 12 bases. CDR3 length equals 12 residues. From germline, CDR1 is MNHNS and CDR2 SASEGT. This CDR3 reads CASSLARVEQYF. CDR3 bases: TGTGCCAGCAGCCTAGCACGGGTCGAGCAGTACTTC.

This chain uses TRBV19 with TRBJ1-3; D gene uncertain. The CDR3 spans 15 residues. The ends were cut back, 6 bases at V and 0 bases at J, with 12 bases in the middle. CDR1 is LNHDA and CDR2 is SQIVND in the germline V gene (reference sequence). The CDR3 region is CASSPDAISGNTIYF. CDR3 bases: TGTGCCAGTAGCCCGGACGCTATCTCTGGAAACACCATATATTTT.

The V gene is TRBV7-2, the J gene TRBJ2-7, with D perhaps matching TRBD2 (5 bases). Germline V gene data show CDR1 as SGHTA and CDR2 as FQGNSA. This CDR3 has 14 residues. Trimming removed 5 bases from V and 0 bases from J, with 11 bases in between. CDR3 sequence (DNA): TGTGCCAGCAGCCTGGAGGCTCTCTCCTACGAGCAGTACTTC. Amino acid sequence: CASSLEALSYEQYF.

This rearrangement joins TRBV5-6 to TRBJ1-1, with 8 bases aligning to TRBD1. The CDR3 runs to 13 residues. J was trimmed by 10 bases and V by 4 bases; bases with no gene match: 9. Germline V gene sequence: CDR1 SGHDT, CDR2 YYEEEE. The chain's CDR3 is CASSVNRGLGAFF. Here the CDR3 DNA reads TGTGCCAGCAGCGTCAACAGGGGGTTAGGAGCTTTCTTT.

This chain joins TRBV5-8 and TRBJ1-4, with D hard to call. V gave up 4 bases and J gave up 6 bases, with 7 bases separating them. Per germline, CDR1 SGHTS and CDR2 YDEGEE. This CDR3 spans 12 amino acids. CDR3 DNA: TGTGCCAGCAGCCTCGGCTATGAAAAACTGTTTTTT. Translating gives CASSLGYEKLFF.

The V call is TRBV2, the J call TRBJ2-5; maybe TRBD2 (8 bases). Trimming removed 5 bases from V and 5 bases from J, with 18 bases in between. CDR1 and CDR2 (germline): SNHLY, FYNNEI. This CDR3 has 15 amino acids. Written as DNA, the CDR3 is TGTGCCAGCAGTTCTACGGGACAGCGGGGGGAGACCCAGTACTTC. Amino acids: CASSSTGQRGETQYF.

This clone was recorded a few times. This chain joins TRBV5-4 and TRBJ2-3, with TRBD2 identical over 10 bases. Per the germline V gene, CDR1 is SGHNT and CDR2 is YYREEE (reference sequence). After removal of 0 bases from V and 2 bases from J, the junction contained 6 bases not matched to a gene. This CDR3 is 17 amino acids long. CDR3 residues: CASSLGHGLAATDTQYF. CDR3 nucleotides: TGTGCCAGCAGCTTGGGCCATGGACTAGCGGCCACAGATACGCAGTATTTT.

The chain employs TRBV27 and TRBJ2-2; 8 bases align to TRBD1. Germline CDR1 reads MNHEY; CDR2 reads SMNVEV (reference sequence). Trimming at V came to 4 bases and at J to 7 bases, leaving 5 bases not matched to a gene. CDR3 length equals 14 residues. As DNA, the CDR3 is TGTGCCAGCAGTTCCACACAGGGGGGCGGGGAGCTGTTTTTT. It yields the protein CASSSTQGGGELFF.

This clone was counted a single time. CDR3 in amino acids: CASSQGGKYGYTF. In nucleotides, the CDR3 is TGTGCCAGCAGCCAAGGGGGGAAGTATGGCTACACCTTC. The chain links TRBV13 to TRBJ1-2; perhaps TRBD1 as D (6 bases). From germline, CDR1 is PRHDT and CDR2 FYEKMQ (reference sequence). V gave up 5 bases and J gave up 5 bases, with 12 bases separating them. The CDR3 totals 13 residues.

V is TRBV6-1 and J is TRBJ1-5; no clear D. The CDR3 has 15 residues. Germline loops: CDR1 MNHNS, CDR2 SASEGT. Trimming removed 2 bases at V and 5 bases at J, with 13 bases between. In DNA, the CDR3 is TGTGCCAGCAGTGAACCCCGGACCCTTCATCAGCCCCAGCATTTT. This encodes CASSEPRTLHQPQHF.

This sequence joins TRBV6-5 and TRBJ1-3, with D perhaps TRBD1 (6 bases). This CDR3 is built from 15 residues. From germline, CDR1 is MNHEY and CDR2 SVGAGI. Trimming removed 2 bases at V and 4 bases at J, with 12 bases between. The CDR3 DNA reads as TGTGCCAGCAGTTACCGTCAGGGGCTCGGAAACACCATATATTTT. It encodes CASSYRQGLGNTIYF.

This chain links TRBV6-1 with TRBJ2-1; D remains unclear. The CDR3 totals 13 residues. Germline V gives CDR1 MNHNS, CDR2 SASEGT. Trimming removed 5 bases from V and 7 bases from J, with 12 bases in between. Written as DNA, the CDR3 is TGTGCCAGCAGTATATCTAGTTATAATGAGCAGTTCTTC. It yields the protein CASSISSYNEQFF.

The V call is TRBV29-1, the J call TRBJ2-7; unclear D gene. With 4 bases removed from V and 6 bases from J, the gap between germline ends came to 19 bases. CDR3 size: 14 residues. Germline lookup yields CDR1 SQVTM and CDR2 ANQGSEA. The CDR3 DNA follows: TGCAGCGTTGTTACCCGGTTGGGTTTGTTCGAGCAGTACTTC. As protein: CSVVTRLGLFEQYF.

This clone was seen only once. CDR3: CASSLMSGTNTEAFF. The CDR3 region has the DNA TGTGCCAGCAGCTTGATGTCGGGGACGAACACTGAAGCTTTCTTT. The chain recombines TRBV5-6 with TRBJ1-1, with D possibly being TRBD1 (5 bases). CDR3 length: 15 residues. Trimming removed 1 base from V and 1 base from J, with 11 bases in between. Germline V gives CDR1 SGHDT, CDR2 YYEEEE.

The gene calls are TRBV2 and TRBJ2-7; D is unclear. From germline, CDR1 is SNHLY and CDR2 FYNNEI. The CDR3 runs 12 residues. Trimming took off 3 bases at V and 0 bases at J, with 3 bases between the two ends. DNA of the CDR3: TGTGCCAGCAGTGACCTCTCCTACGAGCAGTACTTC. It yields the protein CASSDLSYEQYF.

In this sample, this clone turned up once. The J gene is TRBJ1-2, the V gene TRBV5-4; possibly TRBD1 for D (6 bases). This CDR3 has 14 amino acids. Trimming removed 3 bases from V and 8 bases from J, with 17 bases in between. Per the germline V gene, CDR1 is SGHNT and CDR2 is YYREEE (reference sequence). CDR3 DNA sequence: TGTGCCAGCAGCTCCCTACAGGGATCGCGGGGCTACACCTTC. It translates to CASSSLQGSRGYTF.

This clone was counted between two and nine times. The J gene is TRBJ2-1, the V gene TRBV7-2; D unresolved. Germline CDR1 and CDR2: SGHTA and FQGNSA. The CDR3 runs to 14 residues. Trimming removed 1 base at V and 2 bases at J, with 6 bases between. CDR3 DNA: TGTGCCAGCAGCTTAGAGGCAACCTACAATGAGCAGTTCTTC. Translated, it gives CASSLEATYNEQFF. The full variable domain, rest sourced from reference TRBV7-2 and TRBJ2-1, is GAGVSQSPSNKVTEKGKDVELRCDPISGHTALYWYRQSLGQGLEFLIYFQGNSAPDKSGLPSDRFSAERTGGSVSTLTIQRTQQEDSAVYLCASSLEATYNEQFFGPGTRLTVL.

The CDR3 here is CAISGPQGGGTSTDTQYF. CDR3 DNA: TGTGCCATCAGTGGCCCCCAAGGTGGCGGGACCAGCACAGATACGCAGTATTTT. The chain couples TRBV10-3 to TRBJ2-3; a possible D gene is TRBD2 (6 bases). Germline loops: CDR1 ENHRY, CDR2 SYGVKD. The length of the CDR3 is 18 residues. V was pared by 4 bases and J by 0 bases, with 20 bases between.

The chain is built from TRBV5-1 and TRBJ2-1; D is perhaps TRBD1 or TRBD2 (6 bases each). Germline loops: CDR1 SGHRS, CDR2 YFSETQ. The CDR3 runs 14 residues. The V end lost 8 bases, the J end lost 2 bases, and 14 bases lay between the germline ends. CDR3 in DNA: TGCGCCAGTTGTACAGGGAGGACCTACAATGAGCAGTTCTTC. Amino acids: CASCTGRTYNEQFF.

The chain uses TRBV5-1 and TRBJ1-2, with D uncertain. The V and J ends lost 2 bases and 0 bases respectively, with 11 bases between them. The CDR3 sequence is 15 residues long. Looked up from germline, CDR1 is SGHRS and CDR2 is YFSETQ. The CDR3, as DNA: TGCGCCAGCAGCTTAGGGCCAACCACTAACTATGGCTACACCTTC. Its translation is CASSLGPTTNYGYTF.

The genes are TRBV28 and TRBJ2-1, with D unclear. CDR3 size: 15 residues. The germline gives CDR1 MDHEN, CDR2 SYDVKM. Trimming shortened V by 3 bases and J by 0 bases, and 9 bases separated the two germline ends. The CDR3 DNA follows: TGTGCCAGCAGTTTTTCTTGGAGCTCCTACAATGAGCAGTTCTTC. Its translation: CASSFSWSSYNEQFF. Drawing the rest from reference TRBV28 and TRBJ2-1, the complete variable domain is DVKVTQSSRYLVKRTGEKVFLECVQDMDHENMFWYRQDPGLGLRLIYFSYDVKMKEKGDIPEGYSVSREKKERFSLILESASTNQTSMYLCASSFSWSSYNEQFFGPGTRLTVL.

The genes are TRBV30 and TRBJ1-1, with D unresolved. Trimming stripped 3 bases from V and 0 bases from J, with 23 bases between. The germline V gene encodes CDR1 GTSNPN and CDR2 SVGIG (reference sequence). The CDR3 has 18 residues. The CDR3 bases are TGTGCCTGGAGCTTAGGACGGGGTAGCGGCCTCATGAACACTGAAGCTTTCTTT. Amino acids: CAWSLGRGSGLMNTEAFF. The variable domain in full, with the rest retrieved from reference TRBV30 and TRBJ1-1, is SQTIHQWPATLVQPVGSPLSLECTVEGTSNPNLYWYRQAAGRGLQLLFYSVGIGQISSEVPQNLSASRPQDRQFILSSKKLLLSDSGFYLCAWSLGRGSGLMNTEAFFGQGTRLTVV.

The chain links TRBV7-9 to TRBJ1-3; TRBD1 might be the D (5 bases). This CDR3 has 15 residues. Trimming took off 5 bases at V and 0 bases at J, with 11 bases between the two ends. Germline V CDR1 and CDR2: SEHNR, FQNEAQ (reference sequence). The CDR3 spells CASSEGRISGNTIYF. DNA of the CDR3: TGTGCCAGCAGCGAGGGACGGATCTCTGGAAACACCATATATTTT.

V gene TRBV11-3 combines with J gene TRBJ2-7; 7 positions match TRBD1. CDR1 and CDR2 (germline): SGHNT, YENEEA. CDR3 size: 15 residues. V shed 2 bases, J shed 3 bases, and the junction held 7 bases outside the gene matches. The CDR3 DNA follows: TGTGCCAGCAGCTTACCTTACAGGGGTGACTACGAGCAGTACTTC. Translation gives CASSLPYRGDYEQYF.